This T cell receptor beta chain is from a study of shared clonotypes between healthy human individuals. The CDR3 sequence is 13 residues long. The germline CDR1 and CDR2 sequences are SGHNT and YYREEE (reference sequence). V lost 4 bases and J 0 bases, leaving 5 bases between the germline ends. The study drew its donors from healthy HIV-negative adults without recent acute infections or vaccinations. In this sample, this clone turned up a few times. Replicate PCRs for sorted subsets used approximately 220 ng DNA; this equaled about 30,000 T cell genomes. In the authors' workflow: As immunoSEQ supplied junction-only sequences (without quality scores), filtering differed. Data came from immunoSEQ multiplex PCR; TCRdb stores just in-frame clones and leaves some out. D and trimming come from the DNA, and the V and J calls and clone size come from that table. The top ten hold approximately 12% of the sample, which has a few hundred thousand clones, under 80% seen once.

This sequence joins TRBV5-4 and TRBJ2-4; D is unclear. The source material was memory CD4+ T cells sorted from blood. Subset noted: CD45RA-negative fraction. This TCR derives from a man under 40 in good health. CDR3 DNA sequence: TGTGCCAGCAGCCCAAGAGCCAAAAACATTCAGTACTTC. Translating it yields CASSPRAKNIQYF.